These 26 T cell receptor beta chains came from one sample sequenced in a study of T cell clusters in autoimmune cytopenias. One tube held mixed TRB-A and TRB-B primer pools for touch-down PCR. TCRdb reprocessed the multiplex PCR reads and reports one entry per CDR3 protein, with no DNA. Its table lists some 15,000 distinct CDR3 sequences. TRB was amplified from about 260 ng of peripheral blood genomic DNA per sample. Sequenced sample: peripheral blood. These receptors were collected from a human donor with an autoimmune cytopenia or autoimmune hepatitis (not recorded which).

V is TRBV5-1 and J is TRBJ2-2; TCRdb outputs TRBD2, but without DNA this stays unchecked. Per the germline V gene, CDR1 is SGHRS and CDR2 is YFSETQ. CDR3 length equals 14 residues. The CDR3: CASSSSWGGGELFF.

The chain uses TRBV20-1 and TRBJ2-1; the TRBD1 assignment by TCRdb is unverifiable without DNA. This CDR3 contains 14 residues. Germline assignment: CDR1 DFQATT and CDR2 SNEGSKA (reference sequence). This CDR3 reads CSARGLQGRNEQFF.

The rearrangement uses TRBV7-9 and TRBJ1-2; TCRdb designates TRBD1, a call that cannot be tested without DNA. CDR3 length equals 12 residues. Germline V lookup: CDR1 SEHNR, CDR2 FQNEAQ (reference sequence). CDR3 amino acids: CASSLGQGSYTF.

Considering frequency, this clonotype is medium-sized. The gene calls are TRBV7-6 and TRBJ2-5. Germline CDR1 is SGHVS and CDR2 is FNYEAQ. This CDR3 is 13 amino acids long. The CDR3: CASSLATQETQYF.

J is TRBJ1-2 and V is TRBV12-3 or TRBV12-4. This CDR3 is 16 amino acids long. CDR3 loop: CASSSGSVGALYGYTF.

The genes are TRBV19 and TRBJ2-6; TCRdb calls TRBD1, which cannot be checked without DNA. The CDR3 is made up of 19 amino acids. CDR1 LNHDA and CDR2 SQIVND come from the germline V gene (reference sequence). CDR3 residues: CASSIPLGGGPAGANVLTF.

Considering frequency, this clonotype is medium-sized. V gene TRBV6-5 combines with J gene TRBJ2-7; TCRdb selects TRBD1, and the lack of DNA leaves this call unchecked. CDR3 length equals 16 residues. The germline gives CDR1 MNHEY, CDR2 SVGAGI. The CDR3: CASSYGALAVSYEQYF.

The J gene is TRBJ2-1, the V gene TRBV5-1. CDR3 length equals 13 residues. The germline gives CDR1 SGHRS, CDR2 YFSETQ. The CDR3 region is CASSSDSLNEQFF. The full variable domain, completed using reference TRBV5-1 and TRBJ2-1, is KAGVTQTPRYLIKTRGQQVTLSCSPISGHRSVSWYQQTPGQGLQFLFEYFSETQRNKGNFPGRFSGRQFSNSRSEMNVSTLELGDSALYLCASSSDSLNEQFFGPGTRLTVL.

V gene TRBV7-6 combines with J gene TRBJ2-1; the D call of TRBD1 rests on TCRdb alone, since no DNA is present to check it. Germline CDR1 SGHVS, CDR2 FNYEAQ. The CDR3 contains 15 residues. CDR3 sequence reads: CASSLGTGPRGEQFF.

The chain has TRBV29-1 and TRBJ1-1; TCRdb outputs TRBD1, but without DNA this stays unchecked. Germline loops: CDR1 SQVTM, CDR2 ANQGSEA. There are 14 residues in the CDR3. The CDR3 loop reads CSVGDPRGNTEAFF.

The rearrangement uses TRBV6-5 and TRBJ1-5. The V gene's germline CDR1 is MNHEY and CDR2 SVGAGI. The length of the CDR3 is 13 residues. CDR3 residues: CAISEVASQPQHF.

This clonotype counts as medium-sized (0.01 to 0.1%) by frequency. The rearrangement joins TRBV5-6 to TRBJ2-3; TCRdb indicates TRBD2, and absent DNA this call remains unverified. The CDR3 contains 15 residues. CDR1 SGHDT and CDR2 YYEEEE come from the germline V gene. CDR3 in amino acids: CASSLGAGGTDTQYF.

This chain connects TRBV6-1 to TRBJ2-7. The CDR3 covers 14 residues. Germline V gene data show CDR1 as MNHNS and CDR2 as SASEGT. The CDR3 here is CASSDWSVSYEQYF.

V usage is TRBV6-5 and J usage is TRBJ2-7; TCRdb's assignment of TRBD2 cannot be checked, as there is no DNA. The CDR3 spans 15 residues. CDR1 MNHEY and CDR2 SVGAGI come from the germline V gene. CDR3: CASLHPGLFPYEQYF.

The V gene is TRBV20-1, the J gene TRBJ1-6; TCRdb indicates TRBD1, and absent DNA this call remains unverified. The CDR3 has 17 amino acids. CDR1 and CDR2 from the germline V gene are DFQATT and SNEGSKA (reference sequence). The CDR3 loop is CSARDNEGIDWSSPLHF.

The chain employs TRBV5-4 and TRBJ2-5; TCRdb names TRBD1, which stays unverified in the absence of DNA. The germline gives CDR1 SGHNT, CDR2 YYREEE (reference sequence). This CDR3 region has 14 residues. CDR3 residues: CASSTFGGLETQYF.

V and J are TRBV6-5 and TRBJ1-1; with no DNA, the TCRdb D assignment of TRBD1 cannot be verified. From germline, CDR1 is MNHEY and CDR2 SVGAGI. The CDR3 is made up of 14 amino acids. This chain's CDR3 is CASSYSPTGTEAFF.

The V call is TRBV7-9, the J call TRBJ2-1; the D call of TRBD1 rests on TCRdb alone, since no DNA is present to check it. The CDR3 sequence is 16 residues long. Per germline, CDR1 SEHNR and CDR2 FQNEAQ (reference sequence). CDR3 amino acids: CASSFNPGQGIDEQFF.

The V call is TRBV6-1, the J call TRBJ2-5; TCRdb indicates TRBD2, and absent DNA this call remains unverified. This CDR3 has 15 amino acids. Per germline, CDR1 MNHNS and CDR2 SASEGT. The CDR3 protein is CASSVTSGGAETQYF.

The genes are TRBV20-1 and TRBJ2-1; with no DNA, the TCRdb D assignment of TRBD1 cannot be verified. This CDR3 has 13 amino acids. Germline CDR1 reads DFQATT; CDR2 reads SNEGSKA (reference sequence). The CDR3 protein is CSARTDLYNEQFF.

The J gene is TRBJ1-2, the V gene TRBV20-1; the TRBD1 assignment by TCRdb is unverifiable without DNA. The CDR3 loop spans 13 amino acids. The germline CDR1 and CDR2 sequences are DFQATT and SNEGSKA (reference sequence). The CDR3: CSAPPGPIYGYTF.

This clonotype is classed as medium-sized by frequency. The V call is TRBV29-1, the J call TRBJ2-1; TCRdb proposes TRBD1, but this gene call is untestable without DNA. The CDR3 extends over 13 amino acids. Germline-derived CDR1 and CDR2 are SQVTM and ANQGSEA. The CDR3 region is CSVPGTGWREQFF.

This chain connects TRBV6-5 to TRBJ2-7. This CDR3 is 17 amino acids long. CDR1 MNHEY and CDR2 SVGAGI come from the germline V gene. The CDR3 spells CASSYDLASSSSYEQYF.

This clonotype is labeled medium-sized (0.01 to 0.1%) based on frequency. This chain connects TRBV29-1 to TRBJ1-2; the D call from TCRdb, TRBD1, cannot be confirmed without DNA. The CDR3 sequence is 12 residues long. Germline CDR1 reads SQVTM; CDR2 reads ANQGSEA. The CDR3 sequence: CSVGYREAGYTF. The variable domain in full, completed from reference TRBV29-1 and TRBJ1-2, reads SAVISQKPSRDICQRGTSLTIQCQVDSQVTMMFWYRQQPGQSLTLIATANQGSEATYESGFVIDKFPISRPNLTFSTLTVSNMSPEDSSIYLCSVGYREAGYTFGSGTRLTVV.

The J gene is TRBJ2-5, the V gene TRBV11-1; the TCRdb D gene call, TRBD1, has no DNA to confirm it. From germline, CDR1 is SGHAT and CDR2 FQDESV (reference sequence). CDR3 length: 14 amino acids. The CDR3 protein is CASSAGQAQETQYF. Full variable domain (missing parts from reference TRBV11-1 and TRBJ2-5): EAEVAQSPRYKITEKSQAVAFWCDPISGHATLYWYRQILGQGPELLVQFQDESVVDDSQLPKDRFSAERLKGVDSTLKIQPAELGDSAMYLCASSAGQAQETQYFGPGTRLLVL.

The chain carries TRBV5-1 and TRBJ1-2. Germline V gives CDR1 SGHRS, CDR2 YFSETQ. The CDR3 covers 14 residues. This chain's CDR3 is CASSPLGGGYGYTF.